These T cell receptor beta chains were read from a single sample in a study of T cell changes during pregnancy in multiple sclerosis. The assay was immunoSEQ multiplex PCR, and TCRdb's table has in-frame clones only and misses some. The table shows 85,000 to 130,000 clones, with just over 90% occurring only once. The starting material was peripheral blood, obtained in the second trimester of pregnancy. Receptors originate from a female donor with multiple sclerosis, enrolled in a pregnancy study. CDR3s include the opening cysteine and the closing phenylalanine or tryptophan. D genes are given only for firm matches. Size tells how often a clone was seen (once, few, many) or the class of an expanded clone, and some rows leave it out.

len	d_gene	j_gene	abundance	v_gene	CDR3nt	CDR3aa
13	.	TRBJ1-5	.	TRBV30	TGTGCCTGGAGTGTACGAGAAAATCAGCCCCAGCATTTT	CAWSVRENQPQHF
11	.	TRBJ1-1	.	TRBV19	TGTGCCAGTACCTCTAACACTGAAGCTTTCTTT	CASTSNTEAFF
15	TRBD1	TRBJ2-7	.	TRBV5-1	TGCGCCAGCAGCTTGGACGGGACAGTGGCCTACGAGCAGTACTTC	CASSLDGTVAYEQYF
16	TRBD1	TRBJ1-1	.	TRBV2	TGTGCCAGCAGTCTACAGCACCCCGGGACAGGGGGCTTAGCTTTCTTT	CASSLQHPGTGGLAFF
17	TRBD2	TRBJ2-3	few	TRBV7-3	TGTGCCAGCAGCCAAGAGTACAGCGGGAGGTCTACAGATACGCAGTATTTT	CASSQEYSGRSTDTQYF
12	TRBD1	TRBJ1-1	.	TRBV29-1	TGCAGCGTCGGCGAGGGGGCCGGTTACGCTTTCTTT	CSVGEGAGYAFF
15	.	TRBJ2-2	.	TRBV5-1	TGCGCCAGCAGCAAGGAGGGCCGGGGAACCGGGGAGCTGTTTTTT	CASSKEGRGTGELFF
15	TRBD1	TRBJ1-5	.	TRBV7-2	TGTGCCAGCAGCTTGGACAGGGGGGCGAATCAGCCCCAGCATTTT	CASSLDRGANQPQHF
14	.	TRBJ2-5	.	TRBV9	TGTGCCAGCAGCGTAGGGGCGGAGGGGTGGACCCAGTACTTC	CASSVGAEGWTQYF
13	.	TRBJ1-5	.	TRBV19	TGTGCCAGTAGTATAGGGGGGGTACAGCCCCAGCATTTT	CASSIGGVQPQHF
14	TRBD2	TRBJ2-3	.	TRBV7-6	TGTGCCAGCAGCCTAAGCGGGGGGGGAGATACGCAGTATTTT	CASSLSGGGDTQYF
15	.	TRBJ2-1	.	TRBV4-1	TGCGCCAGCAGCCAAGATCAGACTAGTAACAATGAGCAGTTCTTC	CASSQDQTSNNEQFF
17	TRBD1	TRBJ1-1	.	TRBV29-1	TGCAGCGTTGTTGGCCTCGGGACAGGGGTATTGAACACTGAAGCTTTCTTT	CSVVGLGTGVLNTEAFF
12	.	TRBJ2-5	.	TRBV6-1	TGTGCCAGCAGTGCAATTCAAGAGACCCAGTACTTC	CASSAIQETQYF
13	.	TRBJ2-1	.	TRBV28	TGTGCCAGCAGTTTCGGGGTAGGTGGTGAGCAGTTCTTC	CASSFGVGGEQFF
16	.	TRBJ1-3	.	TRBV6-1	TGTGCCAGCCGTGCTAACGGACTGAGCTCTGGAAACACCATATATTTT	CASRANGLSSGNTIYF
15	.	TRBJ2-2	.	TRBV7-6	TGTGCCAGCAGCCTGGGACACTCGAACACCGGGGAGCTGTTTTTT	CASSLGHSNTGELFF
15	.	TRBJ1-1	.	TRBV5-1	TGCGCCAGCAGCTTGGTAGGGGCTATGAACACTGAAGCTTTCTTT	CASSLVGAMNTEAFF
16	TRBD2	TRBJ2-5	.	TRBV18	TGTGCCAGCTCGACGGGACTAGCGGACGCGGGGGAGACCCAGTACTTC	CASSTGLADAGETQYF